The 14 T cell receptor beta chains presented below share a single source sample, sequenced in a study of T cells in Graves' hyperthyroidism and ophthalmopathy. What was amplified from RNA transcripts were TCR beta CDR3 regions. First-round RT-PCR of the TCR CDR3 relied on the HTBI primer set. A single record per CDR3 protein comes from TCRdb applying MiXCR to the multiplex PCR reads. The sample has fewer than 750,000 distinct CDR3 sequences, approximately 44% seen once; the top ten hold about 8.3%. Input material: peripheral blood or thyroid tissue (not recorded which). The source of these receptors is a woman under 30 with Graves' hyperthyroidism.

The chain is built from TRBV20-1 and TRBJ1-1; a possible D gene is TRBD1 (6 bases). The CDR3 runs 15 residues. Trimming cost V 0 bases and J 7 bases, with 18 bases left between them. Germline V CDR1 and CDR2: DFQATT, SNEGSKA (reference sequence). CDR3 nucleotide sequence: TGCAGTGCTAGAGATACCCTAGCGGGCAGGGGTGAAGCTTTCTTT. Amino acid sequence: CSARDTLAGRGEAFF.

There are a few counts of this clonotype. The chain combines TRBV4-1 with TRBJ2-2; 10 bases are a match to TRBD2. The CDR3 is made up of 16 amino acids. Germline V CDR1 and CDR2: MGHRA, YSYEKL. V lost 2 bases, J lost 5 bases, and 5 bases stayed unmatched. CDR3 residues: CASSQLAGVGTGELFF. CDR3 nucleotides: TGCGCCAGCAGCCAACTAGCGGGAGTTGGTACCGGGGAGCTGTTTTTT.

On this clonotype: Given a much more abundant clone one base away, this may be a read error. The chain recombines TRBV6-6 with TRBJ1-3, with D hard to call. Trimming removed 6 bases from V and 2 bases from J, with 11 bases in between. From germline, CDR1 is MNHNY and CDR2 SVGAGI (reference sequence). The CDR3 contains 14 residues. The CDR3 loop is CASSSLSPGNTIYF. CDR3 DNA: TGTGCCAGCAGCTCACTAAGCCCTGGAAACACCATATATTTT.

Regarding this clonotype: The junction departs from the called germline gene at one end, perhaps through a read error. The J gene is TRBJ2-5, the V gene TRBV20-1; D perhaps matches TRBD2 (5 bases). CDR1 DFQATT and CDR2 SNEGSKA come from the germline V gene (reference sequence). The CDR3 has 12 residues. CDR3 sequence: CSASTGIETRYF. The CDR3 bases are TGCAGTGCTTCTACGGGGATCGAGACCCGGTACTTC.

This clonotype was seen only once. The chain joins TRBV9 to TRBJ2-7; 7 nucleotides agree with TRBD2. The DNA end is more similar to TRBJ2-1, so the J call may be wrong. CDR1 and CDR2 from the germline V gene are SGDLS and YYNGEE. The CDR3 consists of 14 residues. CDR3 residues: CASSVAGTKVEQFF. The DNA of the CDR3 is TGTGCCAGCAGCGTAGCGGGGACTAAGGTAGAGCAGTTCTTC.

The V and J genes are TRBV29-1 and TRBJ1-2; D gene unclear. The CDR3 loop spans 10 amino acids. From germline, CDR1 is SQVTM and CDR2 ANQGSEA. The CDR3 loop is CTNGRDGYTF. Here the CDR3 DNA reads TGCACCAACGGTCGGGATGGCTACACCTTC.

The J gene is TRBJ2-1, the V gene TRBV7-2; D remains unclear. The CDR3 sequence is 11 residues long. Per the germline V gene, CDR1 is SGHTA and CDR2 is FQGNSA. V was shortened by 7 bases and J by 4 bases, with 5 bases between the two germline ends. CDR3 bases: TGTGCCAGCAACGCTTACAATGAGCAGTTCTTC. This encodes CASNAYNEQFF.

This clonotype was counted at least ten times. This chain uses TRBV6-2 or TRBV6-3 with TRBJ1-2; a weak D match, TRBD1 (5 bases). Per the germline V gene, CDR1 is MNHEY and CDR2 is SVGEGT. Between the trimmed V and J ends, which lost 6 bases and 0 bases, there was a span of 5 bases. The CDR3 extends over 12 amino acids. The CDR3 region has the DNA TGTGCCAGCAGGACAGCTAACTATGGCTACACCTTC. Its translation is CASRTANYGYTF.

V is TRBV4-1 and J is TRBJ1-3; 7 bases agree with TRBD1. V lost 5 bases to trimming and J lost 2 bases; unmatched junction nucleotides: 6. Germline V gene data show CDR1 as MGHRA and CDR2 as YSYEKL. This CDR3 spans 15 amino acids. This chain's CDR3 is CASSIPGQPGNTIYF. The CDR3 DNA reads TGCGCCAGCAGCATACCGGGACAGCCTGGAAACACCATATATTTT.

V and J are TRBV7-9 and TRBJ1-1; no clear D. V lost 6 bases and J 1 base, leaving 18 bases between the germline ends. Germline CDR1 is SEHNR and CDR2 is FQNEAQ (reference sequence). The CDR3 spans 16 residues. The CDR3 DNA follows: TGTGCCAGCAGATTGGCCCTCGGGAGGGCGAACACTGAAGCTTTCTTT. This translates into CASRLALGRANTEAFF.

This clonotype was picked up many times. This chain uses TRBV6-5 with TRBJ1-1; D is ambiguous. CDR3 length: 11 amino acids. Germline V gene data show CDR1 as MNHEY and CDR2 as SVGAGI. Trimming cost V 7 bases and J 6 bases, with 9 bases left between them. CDR3 sequence: CASTEGPEAFF. CDR3 DNA sequence: TGTGCCAGCACAGAGGGCCCTGAAGCTTTCTTT.

This clonotype has at least ten counts. The chain links TRBV5-8 to TRBJ2-5; 7 positions match TRBD1. The germline V gene has CDR1 SGHTS and CDR2 YDEGEE. V lost 0 bases, J lost 0 bases, and 5 bases stayed unmatched. CDR3 length: 16 amino acids. For the CDR3, the DNA is TGTGCCAGCAGCTTGGTTTCGGGACAGTACCAAGAGACCCAGTACTTC. Its protein is CASSLVSGQYQETQYF.

This clonotype was recorded at least ten times. The rearrangement links TRBV11-3 to TRBJ2-7; D is perhaps TRBD2 (6 bases). V lost 2 bases, J lost 2 bases, and 10 bases lay in between. The length of the CDR3 is 14 residues. The germline gives CDR1 SGHNT, CDR2 YENEEA. The CDR3 spells CASSLSGPAYEQYF. The CDR3 DNA is TGTGCCAGCAGCTTAAGCGGGCCTGCCTACGAGCAGTACTTC.

The sample holds one count of this clonotype. The V gene is TRBV10-3, the J gene TRBJ2-7; TRBD1 might be the D (6 bases). V was shortened by 4 bases and J by 5 bases, with 9 bases between the two germline ends. Germline CDR1 ENHRY, CDR2 SYGVKD. This CDR3 has 12 residues. The CDR3 loop reads CAISVQGNEQYF. DNA for the CDR3: TGTGCCATCAGTGTGCAGGGGAACGAGCAGTACTTC.